The 8 T cell receptor beta chains reported below all come from one sample, sequenced in a study of control samples from healthy donors and cancer patients (dated by TCRdb to about 2020). Library construction relied on the immunoSEQ multiplex PCR assay. Here the immuneACCESS table is served through TCRdb, limited to in-frame sequences with V and J called. Missing clones are a known gap in these copies; in checked studies unresolved V genes cover under half, and the rest lacks a known reason. The sample data list roughly 120,000 clones, and less than 95% of these were observed just once. Roughly 4.4% of the sample belongs to the ten largest clones. Sequencing was performed on blood. All receptors come from a human donor in good health. The donor label of this sample is uncertain.

This chain connects TRBV19 to TRBJ1-5; D call uncertain. This CDR3 is built from 15 residues. CDR1 and CDR2 from the germline V gene are LNHDA and SQIVND (reference sequence). Trimming shortened V by 1 base and J by 2 bases, and 9 bases separated the two germline ends. The CDR3: CASSIGAGGNQPQHF. The CDR3 DNA sequence: TGTGCCAGTAGTATAGGGGCCGGGGGCAATCAGCCCCAGCATTTT.

The sample holds one count of this clone. This chain connects TRBV25-1 to TRBJ1-1, with a tentative D call TRBD1 (6 bases). Germline values: CDR1 MGHDK, CDR2 SYGVNS. The length of the CDR3 is 14 residues. V was pared by 4 bases and J by 1 base, with 10 bases between. The CDR3 here is CASSGRQENTEAFF. The CDR3, as DNA: TGTGCCAGCAGTGGTCGACAGGAGAACACTGAAGCTTTCTTT.

The genes are TRBV6-5 and TRBJ1-2, with D tentatively TRBD1 (5 bases). The CDR3 totals 15 residues. V dropped 0 bases and J dropped 4 bases, with 12 bases sitting between them. Germline CDR1 and CDR2: MNHEY and SVGAGI. CDR3 nucleotides: TGTGCCAGCAGTTACTCCAAGGGGAGGGGCTATGGCTACACCTTC. This gives the protein CASSYSKGRGYGYTF.

J is TRBJ2-1 and V is TRBV27; D gene ambiguous. The length of the CDR3 is 15 residues. Trimming removed 5 bases at V and 1 base at J, with 12 bases between. The V gene's germline CDR1 is MNHEY and CDR2 SMNVEV (reference sequence). In nucleotides, the CDR3 is TGTGCCAGCAGTATCCTTGGAGATTCCTACAATGAGCAGTTCTTC. It yields the protein CASSILGDSYNEQFF.

A few counts support this clone. V and J are TRBV30 and TRBJ1-2, with unresolved D. The CDR3 runs 14 residues. V was shortened by 2 bases and J by 2 bases, with 12 bases between the two germline ends. From germline, CDR1 is GTSNPN and CDR2 SVGIG (reference sequence). This CDR3 is CAWSPMGSNYGYTF. The CDR3 region has the DNA TGTGCCTGGAGTCCAATGGGGTCCAACTATGGCTACACCTTC. Drawing the rest from reference TRBV30 and TRBJ1-2, the complete variable domain is SQTIHQWPATLVQPVGSPLSLECTVEGTSNPNLYWYRQAAGRGLQLLFYSVGIGQISSEVPQNLSASRPQDRQFILSSKKLLLSDSGFYLCAWSPMGSNYGYTFGSGTRLTVV.

This sequence joins TRBV2 and TRBJ1-1; maybe TRBD1 (6 bases). The germline V gene encodes CDR1 SNHLY and CDR2 FYNNEI. With 6 bases removed from V and 5 bases from J, the gap between germline ends came to 10 bases. The CDR3 extends over 12 amino acids. CDR3 amino acids: CASSLTGTEAFF. The CDR3 region has the DNA TGTGCCAGCAGCTTAACAGGGACTGAAGCTTTCTTT.

The gene calls are TRBV5-1 and TRBJ1-6; unclear D gene. Germline CDR1 and CDR2: SGHRS and YFSETQ. Trimming pared 0 bases from V and 11 bases from J, leaving 21 bases between. The CDR3 runs 17 residues. CDR3 sequence reads: CASSLATDDRDGTPLHF. CDR3 bases: TGCGCCAGCAGCTTGGCCACTGACGATCGCGACGGAACACCCCTCCACTTT.

The chain links TRBV27 to TRBJ2-1; 7 nucleotides align to TRBD1. Germline values: CDR1 MNHEY, CDR2 SMNVEV (reference sequence). The CDR3 has 15 amino acids. V shed 5 bases and J 5 bases; nucleotides not matched to a gene: 9. For the CDR3, the DNA is TGTGCCAGCAGTGGCCTCGGACAGGTGGACAATGAGCAGTTCTTC. Its protein is CASSGLGQVDNEQFF.